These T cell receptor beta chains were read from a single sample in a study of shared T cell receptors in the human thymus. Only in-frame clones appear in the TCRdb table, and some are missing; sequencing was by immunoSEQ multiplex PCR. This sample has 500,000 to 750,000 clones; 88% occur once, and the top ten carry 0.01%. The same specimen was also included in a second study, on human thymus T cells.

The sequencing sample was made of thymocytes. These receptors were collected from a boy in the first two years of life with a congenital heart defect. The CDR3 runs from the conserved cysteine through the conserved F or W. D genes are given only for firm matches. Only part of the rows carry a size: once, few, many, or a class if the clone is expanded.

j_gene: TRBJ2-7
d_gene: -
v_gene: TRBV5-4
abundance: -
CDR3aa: CASSLWDGGTRDEQYF
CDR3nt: TGTGCCAGCAGCTTGTGGGACGGCGGGACCAGGGACGAGCAGTACTTC

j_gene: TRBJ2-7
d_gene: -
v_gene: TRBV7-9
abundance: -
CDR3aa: CASSLGDNYEQYF
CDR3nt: TGTGCCAGCAGCTTAGGGGACAACTACGAGCAGTACTTC

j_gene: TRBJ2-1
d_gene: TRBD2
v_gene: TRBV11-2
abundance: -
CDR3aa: CASSSSGGGWYNEQFF
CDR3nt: TGTGCCAGCAGCTCTAGCGGCGGAGGCTGGTACAATGAGCAGTTCTTC

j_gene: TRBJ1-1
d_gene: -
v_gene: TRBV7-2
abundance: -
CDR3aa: CASSLADRTANTEAFF
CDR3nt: TGTGCCAGCAGCTTAGCTGATCGGACAGCGAACACTGAAGCTTTCTTT

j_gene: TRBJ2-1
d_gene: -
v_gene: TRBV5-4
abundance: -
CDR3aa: CASSFAGYNEQFF
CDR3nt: TGTGCCAGCAGCTTTGCGGGCTACAATGAGCAGTTCTTC

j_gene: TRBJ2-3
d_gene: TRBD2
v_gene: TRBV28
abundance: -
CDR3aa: CASSLLAGVTDTQYF
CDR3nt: TGTGCCAGCAGTTTACTAGCGGGGGTGACAGATACGCAGTATTTT

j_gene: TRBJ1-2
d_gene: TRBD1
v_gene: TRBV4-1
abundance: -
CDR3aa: CASSPDRAANGYTF
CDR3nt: TGCGCCAGCAGCCCTGACAGGGCAGCCAACGGCTACACCTTC

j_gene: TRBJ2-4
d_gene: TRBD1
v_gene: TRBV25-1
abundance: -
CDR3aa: CASSELETGENIQYF
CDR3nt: TGTGCCAGCAGTGAATTAGAGACAGGGGAAAACATTCAGTACTTC

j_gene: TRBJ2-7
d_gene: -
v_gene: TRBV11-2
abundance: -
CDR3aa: CASSSRGYEPYEQYF
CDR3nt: TGTGCCAGCAGCTCTCGAGGATATGAGCCCTACGAGCAGTACTTC

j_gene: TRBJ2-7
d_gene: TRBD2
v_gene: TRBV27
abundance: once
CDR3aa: CASSLSGRGTYEQYF
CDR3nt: TGTGCCAGCAGTTTATCTGGGCGGGGGACCTACGAGCAGTACTTC